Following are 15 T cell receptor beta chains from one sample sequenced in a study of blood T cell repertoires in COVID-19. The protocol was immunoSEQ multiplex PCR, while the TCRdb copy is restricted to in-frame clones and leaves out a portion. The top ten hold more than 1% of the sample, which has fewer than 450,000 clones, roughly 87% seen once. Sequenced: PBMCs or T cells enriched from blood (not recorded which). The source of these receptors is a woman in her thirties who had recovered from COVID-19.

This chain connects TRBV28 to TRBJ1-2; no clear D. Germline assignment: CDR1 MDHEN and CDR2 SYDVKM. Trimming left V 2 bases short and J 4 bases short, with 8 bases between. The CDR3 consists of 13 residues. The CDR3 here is CASSLPGTYGYTF. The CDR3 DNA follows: TGTGCCAGCAGTTTACCGGGTACCTATGGCTACACCTTC.

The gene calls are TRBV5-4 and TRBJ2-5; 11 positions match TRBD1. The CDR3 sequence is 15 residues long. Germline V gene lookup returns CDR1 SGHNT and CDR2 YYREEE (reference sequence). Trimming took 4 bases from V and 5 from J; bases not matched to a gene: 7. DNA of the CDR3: TGTGCCAGCAGCACCGGACAGGGGGCCTCGGAGACCCAGTACTTC. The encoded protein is CASSTGQGASETQYF.

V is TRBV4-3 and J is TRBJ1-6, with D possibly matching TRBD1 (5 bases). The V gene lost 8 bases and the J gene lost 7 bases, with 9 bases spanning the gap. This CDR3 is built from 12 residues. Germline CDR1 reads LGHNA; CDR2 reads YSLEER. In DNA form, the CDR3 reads TGCGCCAGCCGCGGGGGGAATTCACCCCTCCACTTT. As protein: CASRGGNSPLHF.

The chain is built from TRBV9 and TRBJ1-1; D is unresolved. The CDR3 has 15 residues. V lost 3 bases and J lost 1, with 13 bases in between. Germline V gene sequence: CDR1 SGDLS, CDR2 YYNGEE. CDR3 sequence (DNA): TGTGCCAGCAGCGCAAAGCCCCGACAGAACACTGAAGCTTTCTTT. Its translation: CASSAKPRQNTEAFF.

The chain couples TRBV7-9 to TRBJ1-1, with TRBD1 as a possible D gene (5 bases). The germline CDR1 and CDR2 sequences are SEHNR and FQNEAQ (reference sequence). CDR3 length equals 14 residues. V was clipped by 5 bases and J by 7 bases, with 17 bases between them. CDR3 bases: TGTGCCAGCAGCATGGGCCATCAGGGAGGTGAAGCTTTCTTT. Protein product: CASSMGHQGGEAFF. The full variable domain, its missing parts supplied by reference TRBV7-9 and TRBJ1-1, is DTGVSQNPRHKITKRGQNVTFRCDPISEHNRLYWYRQTLGQGPEFLTYFQNEAQLEKSRLLSDRFSAERPKGSFSTLEIQRTEQGDSAMYLCASSMGHQGGEAFFGQGTRLTVV.

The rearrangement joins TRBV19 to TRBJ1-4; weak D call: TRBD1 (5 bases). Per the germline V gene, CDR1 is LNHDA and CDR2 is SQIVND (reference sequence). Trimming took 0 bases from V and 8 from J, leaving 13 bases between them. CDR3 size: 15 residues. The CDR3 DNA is TGTGCCAGTAGTATAGAAGTCAGGGTTCGGGAAAAACTGTTTTTT. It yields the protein CASSIEVRVREKLFF.

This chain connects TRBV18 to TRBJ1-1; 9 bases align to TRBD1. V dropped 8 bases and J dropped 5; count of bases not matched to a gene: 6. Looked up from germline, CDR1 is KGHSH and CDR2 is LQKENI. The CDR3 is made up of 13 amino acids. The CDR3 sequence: CASTRDRDTEAFF. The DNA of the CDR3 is TGTGCCAGCACTCGGGACAGGGATACTGAAGCTTTCTTT.

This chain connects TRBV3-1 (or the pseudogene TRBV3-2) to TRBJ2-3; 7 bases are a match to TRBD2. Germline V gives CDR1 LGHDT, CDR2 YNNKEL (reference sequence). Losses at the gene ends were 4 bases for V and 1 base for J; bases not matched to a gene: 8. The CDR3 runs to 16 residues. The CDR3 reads CASSRRTSGGTDTQYF. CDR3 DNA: TGTGCCAGCAGCCGCCGGACTAGTGGGGGCACAGATACGCAGTATTTT.

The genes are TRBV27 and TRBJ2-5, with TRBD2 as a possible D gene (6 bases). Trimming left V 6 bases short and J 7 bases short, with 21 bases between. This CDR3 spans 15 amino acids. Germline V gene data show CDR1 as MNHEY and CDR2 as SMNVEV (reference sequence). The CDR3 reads CASSPSLSGAGTQYF. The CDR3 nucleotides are TGTGCCAGCAGCCCCTCCCTAAGCGGAGCGGGGACCCAGTACTTC.

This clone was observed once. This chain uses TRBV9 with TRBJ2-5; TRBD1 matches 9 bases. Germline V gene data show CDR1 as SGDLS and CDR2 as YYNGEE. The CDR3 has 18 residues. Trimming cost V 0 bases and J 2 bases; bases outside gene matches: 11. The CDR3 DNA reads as TGTGCCAGCAGCGTAGGCTGGGGGACAGGGACCGATCAAGAGACCCAGTACTTC. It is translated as CASSVGWGTGTDQETQYF.

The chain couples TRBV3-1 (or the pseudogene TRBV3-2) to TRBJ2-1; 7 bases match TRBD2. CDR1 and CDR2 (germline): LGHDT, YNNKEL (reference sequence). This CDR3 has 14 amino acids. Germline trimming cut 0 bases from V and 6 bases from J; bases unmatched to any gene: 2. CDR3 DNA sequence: TGTGCCAGCAGCCAAGATCCGGGGGGCAATGAGCAGTTCTTC. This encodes CASSQDPGGNEQFF.

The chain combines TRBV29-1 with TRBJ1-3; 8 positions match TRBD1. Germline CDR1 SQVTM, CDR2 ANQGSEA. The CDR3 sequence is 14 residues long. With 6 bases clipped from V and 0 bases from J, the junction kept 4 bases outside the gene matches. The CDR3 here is CSVGQASSGNTIYF. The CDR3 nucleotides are TGCAGCGTGGGACAGGCGAGCTCTGGAAACACCATATATTTT.

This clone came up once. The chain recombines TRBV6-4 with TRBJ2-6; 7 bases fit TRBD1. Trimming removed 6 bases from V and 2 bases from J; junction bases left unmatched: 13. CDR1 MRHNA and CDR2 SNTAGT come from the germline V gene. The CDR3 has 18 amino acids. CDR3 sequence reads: CASSAPRAGGTGANVLTF. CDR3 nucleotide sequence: TGTGCCAGCAGCGCGCCCCGGGCAGGGGGTACTGGGGCCAACGTCCTGACTTTC.

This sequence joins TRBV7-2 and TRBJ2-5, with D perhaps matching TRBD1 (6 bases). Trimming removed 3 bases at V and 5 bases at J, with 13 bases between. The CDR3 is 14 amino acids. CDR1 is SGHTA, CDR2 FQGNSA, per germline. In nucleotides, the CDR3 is TGTGCCAGCAGCTTCGCCGGGACAACGGAGACCCAGTACTTC. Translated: CASSFAGTTETQYF. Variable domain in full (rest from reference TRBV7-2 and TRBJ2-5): GAGVSQSPSNKVTEKGKDVELRCDPISGHTALYWYRQSLGQGLEFLIYFQGNSAPDKSGLPSDRFSAERTGGSVSTLTIQRTQQEDSAVYLCASSFAGTTETQYFGPGTRLLVL.

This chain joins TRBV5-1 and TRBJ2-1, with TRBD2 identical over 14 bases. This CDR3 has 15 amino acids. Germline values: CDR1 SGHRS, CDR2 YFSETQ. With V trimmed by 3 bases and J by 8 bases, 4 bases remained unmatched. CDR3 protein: CASSWGLAGEDEQFF. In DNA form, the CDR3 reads TGCGCCAGCAGCTGGGGACTAGCGGGGGAGGATGAGCAGTTCTTC.